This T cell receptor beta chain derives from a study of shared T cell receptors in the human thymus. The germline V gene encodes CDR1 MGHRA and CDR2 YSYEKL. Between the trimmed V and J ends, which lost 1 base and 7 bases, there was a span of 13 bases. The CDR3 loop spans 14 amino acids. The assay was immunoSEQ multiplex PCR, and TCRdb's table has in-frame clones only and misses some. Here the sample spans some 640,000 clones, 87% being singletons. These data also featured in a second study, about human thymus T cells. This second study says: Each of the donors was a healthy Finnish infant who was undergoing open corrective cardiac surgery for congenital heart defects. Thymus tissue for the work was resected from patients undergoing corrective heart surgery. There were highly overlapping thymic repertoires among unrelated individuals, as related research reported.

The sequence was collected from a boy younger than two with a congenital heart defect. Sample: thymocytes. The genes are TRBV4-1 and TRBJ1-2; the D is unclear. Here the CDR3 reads CASSQGTEESGYTF. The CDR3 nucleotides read TGCGCCAGCAGCCAAGGGACGGAGGAGTCTGGCTACACCTTC.